This TCR beta chain was obtained from a study of blood T cell repertoires in COVID-19 (dated by TCRdb to about 2020). About the investigation overall: Collaborator samples came from the United States, Italy and Spain and covered acute and convalescent phases of COVID-19. The repertoires were released in a freely available public database meant as a resource for research on the immune response to SARS-CoV-2. A de-identified subject ID, COVID-19 status, age in years and sex were almost always included in the sample metadata. The dataset comprised deeply sampled blood TCRbeta repertoires from subjects exposed to, actively infected with, or recovered from COVID-19. The prospective study material was composed of cDNA or gDNA derived from T cells, B-cell-depleted T cells, or PBMCs. HLA class I and class II types, where available, came from metadata supplied by the sample provider rather than from assay-based typing. The samples were drawn from the first 160 participants of the ongoing ImmuneRACE study and from some 1,300 subjects provided by 6 global collaborators. Summary of the overall study and its limitations: How much clinical and demographic metadata was included differed by source and by participant, and the metadata was provided uncurated.

The immunoSEQ Assay, a bias-controlled multiplex PCR, was used to amplify TCRbeta CDR3 regions from genomic DNA. Turning to the authors' computational methods: Within the assay, amplification of reference gene primers was used to estimate how many nucleated cells each sample contained. To quantify the absolute abundance of each unique TCRbeta CDR3 rearrangement, sequence reads were collapsed and filtered. For each sample, productive Simpson clonality was calculated as the square root of Simpson's diversity index across productive rearrangements. TCRdb provides this immuneACCESS table in a form limited to in-frame rearrangements. Some clones are lacking; in checked studies, under half of them reflect an unresolved V gene, and why the rest are absent is not known. The D gene and trimming were derived from the DNA, and the V and J assignments and clone size from that table. The sample table records about 100,000 clones; about nine tenths of these occur just once. The ten most abundant clones make up 6.5% to 7% of the sample.

The collaborating institutions used their own protocols to collect whole blood in K2EDTA tubes. For TCRbeta analysis, collaborator samples were shipped as frozen whole blood, as isolated PBMCs, or as DNA extracted from either sample type. The germline V gene sets CDR1 to SGHAT and CDR2 to FQNNGV. The CDR3 has 16 amino acids, counting the end cysteine and phenylalanine. The kept DNA is CDR3 alone, 48 bases in frame from the first base. V and J lose 5 bases and 2 bases, and a span of 16 bases separates them. With respect to this clone: What this receptor recognizes is not known. No qualities accompany the bases; no much larger clone lies one base away.

The clonotype comes from a man aged 50 or older with active or convalescent COVID-19. Sequenced: peripheral blood. This receptor chain uses TRBV11-2 and TRBJ2-1, with TRBD1 perhaps the D gene, on 5 matching bases. The nucleotides read TGTGCCAGCAGCCAGGTGGGGCGGAAGGCCTACAATGAGCAGTTCTTC. Translation gives CASSQVGRKAYNEQFF.